Following are 8 T cell receptor beta chains from one sample sequenced in a study of human T cells and chemical hapten exposure. One entry per CDR3 protein results from TCRdb running MiXCR on the RACE reads. The sample holds approximately 80,000 distinct CDR3 sequences; 14% are singletons and the top ten take roughly 4.9%. The sample's time point: pre-sensitization, week 0. Indicated treatment: therapeutic diphenylcyclopropenone sensitization with weekly scalp DPC. Sequenced material: whole blood, taken in connection with sensitization to the hapten diphenylcyclopropenone (DPC). These receptors were collected from a woman in her fifties or sixties with alopecia areata. Some clones in this sample may be carry-over from other donors' samples.

J is TRBJ2-7 and V is TRBV5-6; TRBD1 matches 7 bases. In germline, CDR1 is SGHDT, CDR2 YYEEEE. Trimming took 6 bases from V and 1 from J; bases not matched to a gene: 10. This CDR3 has 15 amino acids. The CDR3 DNA sequence: TGTGCCAGCAATACGGGGACAGCGATTTCCTACGAGCAGTACTTC. As protein: CASNTGTAISYEQYF.

This clonotype occurred a few times. The V gene is TRBV12-3 or TRBV12-4, the J gene TRBJ1-1, with D hard to call. V gave up 6 bases and J gave up 8 bases, with 16 bases separating them. CDR3 length: 13 amino acids. For the CDR3, the DNA is TGTGCCAGCAGCCCCGGACGGCGAAGGGAAGCTTTCTTT. As protein: CASSPGRRREAFF.

This clonotype appeared a few times. This chain uses TRBV6-5 with TRBJ2-2; 13 nucleotides match TRBD2. V gave up 5 bases and J gave up 0 bases; unmatched junction bases: 0. CDR3 length: 16 residues. Germline V gene data show CDR1 as MNHEY and CDR2 as SVGAGI. The CDR3 reads CASSGTSGANTGELFF. The CDR3 coding sequence is TGTGCCAGCAGTGGGACTAGCGGGGCGAACACCGGGGAGCTGTTTTTT.

Only a few counts were recorded for this clonotype. This chain uses TRBV29-1 with TRBJ2-5; D assignment may be TRBD1 or TRBD2 (5 bases each). V gave up 5 bases and J gave up 1 base, with 14 bases separating them. CDR1 and CDR2 from the germline V gene are SQVTM and ANQGSEA. The CDR3 has 14 residues. The DNA of the CDR3 is TGCAGCGTTCTAGCCGGGGCGGGCCAAGAGACCCAGTACTTC. Translation: CSVLAGAGQETQYF. The whole variable domain, filled in from reference TRBV29-1 and TRBJ2-5, reads SAVISQKPSRDICQRGTSLTIQCQVDSQVTMMFWYRQQPGQSLTLIATANQGSEATYESGFVIDKFPISRPNLTFSTLTVSNMSPEDSSIYLCSVLAGAGQETQYFGPGTRLLVL.

This clonotype was counted only a few times. The genes are TRBV11-2 and TRBJ1-2, with unresolved D. V gave up 5 bases and J gave up 5 bases, with 9 bases separating them. The V gene's germline CDR1 is SGHAT and CDR2 FQNNGV. The CDR3 totals 12 residues. The CDR3 reads CASSSPIYGYTF. CDR3 bases: TGTGCCAGCAGCAGCCCGATTTATGGCTACACCTTC.

This clonotype was detected a few times. The chain recombines TRBV7-9 with TRBJ2-3, with D tentatively TRBD1 (6 bases). Per the germline V gene, CDR1 is SEHNR and CDR2 is FQNEAQ (reference sequence). Trimming left V 6 bases short and J 1 base short, with 14 bases between. This CDR3 has 15 amino acids. Here the CDR3 reads CASSRQGLRTDTQYF. The CDR3 DNA is TGTGCCAGCAGTCGTCAGGGGCTCCGCACAGATACGCAGTATTTT.

The V call is TRBV30, the J call TRBJ1-2; 7 bases map to TRBD1. CDR3 length equals 14 residues. Germline CDR1 and CDR2: GTSNPN and SVGIG (reference sequence). J was trimmed by 2 bases and V by 3 bases; bases with no gene match: 6. The CDR3, as DNA: TGTGCCTGGAGCGCGGACAGGCTGAACTATGGCTACACCTTC. This encodes CAWSADRLNYGYTF.

V gene TRBV9 combines with J gene TRBJ1-1; TRBD1 matches at 7 bases. This CDR3 is 14 amino acids long. The germline V gene has CDR1 SGDLS and CDR2 YYNGEE. V lost 1 base, J lost 1 base, and 1 base stayed unmatched. CDR3 loop: CASSVRQGNTEAFF. DNA of the CDR3: TGTGCCAGCAGCGTAAGACAGGGGAACACTGAAGCTTTCTTT.